This TCR beta chain came from a study of shared clonotypes between healthy human individuals. General study results and limits: Naive subsets typically showed greater estimated richness than memory subsets. Generation of non-shared clonotypes was less probable than generation of clonotypes shared by all four donors.

As concerns this clone: Its antigen is not identified.

The CDR3 has 14 amino acids. Germline CDR1 is MNHEY and CDR2 is SMNVEV (reference sequence). Between the trimmed V and J ends, which lost 8 bases and 0 bases, there was a span of 10 bases. Original handling: Without quality scores, immunoSEQ junctional reads could not be filtered like full-length reads. Data came from immunoSEQ multiplex PCR; TCRdb stores just in-frame clones and leaves some out. That table is the source of V, J and clone size, and D and trimming were worked out from the DNA. The sample has some 1.4 million clones, about 96% seen once. Material: naive CD4+ T cells sorted from blood. Indicated subset: CD45RA+ positively selected. The chain carries TRBV27 and TRBJ1-4; possibly TRBD1 for D (5 bases). The TCR sequence derives from a man in his thirties or forties in good health. CDR3 amino acids: CASSGGATNEKLFF. Written as DNA, the CDR3 is TGTGCCAGCTCGGGGGGTGCAACTAATGAAAAACTGTTTTTT. The complete variable domain, with remaining parts taken from reference TRBV27 and TRBJ1-4, reads EAQVTQNPRYLITVTGKKLTVTCSQNMNHEYMSWYRQDPGLGLRQIYYSMNVEVTDKGDVPEGYKVSRKEKRNFPLILESPSPNQTSLYFCASSGGATNEKLFFGSGTQLSVL.